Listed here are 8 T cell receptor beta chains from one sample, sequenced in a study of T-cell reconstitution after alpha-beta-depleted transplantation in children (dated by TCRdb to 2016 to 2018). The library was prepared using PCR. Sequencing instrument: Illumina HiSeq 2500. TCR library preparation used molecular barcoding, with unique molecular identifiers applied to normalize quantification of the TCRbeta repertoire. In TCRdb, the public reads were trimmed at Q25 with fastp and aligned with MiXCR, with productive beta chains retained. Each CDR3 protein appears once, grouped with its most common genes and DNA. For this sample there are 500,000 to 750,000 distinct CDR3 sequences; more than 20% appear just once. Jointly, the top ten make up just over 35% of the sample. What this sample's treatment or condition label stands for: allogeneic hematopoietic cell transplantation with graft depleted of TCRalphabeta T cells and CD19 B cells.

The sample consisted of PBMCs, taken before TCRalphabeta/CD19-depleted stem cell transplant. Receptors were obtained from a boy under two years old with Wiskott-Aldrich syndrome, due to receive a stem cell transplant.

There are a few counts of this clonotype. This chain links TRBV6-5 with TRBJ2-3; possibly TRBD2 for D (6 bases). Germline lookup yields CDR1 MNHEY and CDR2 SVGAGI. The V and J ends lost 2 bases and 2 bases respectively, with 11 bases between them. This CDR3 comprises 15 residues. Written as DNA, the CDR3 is TGTGCCAGCAGTTACGCGCGGGGTTACACAGATACGCAGTATTTT. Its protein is CASSYARGYTDTQYF.

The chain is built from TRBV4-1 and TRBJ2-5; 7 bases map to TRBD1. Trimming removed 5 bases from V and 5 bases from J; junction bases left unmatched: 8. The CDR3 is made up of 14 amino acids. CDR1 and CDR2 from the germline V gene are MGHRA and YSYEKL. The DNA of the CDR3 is TGCGCCAGCAGCAACCGACAGGGTGACGAGACCCAGTACTTC. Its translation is CASSNRQGDETQYF.

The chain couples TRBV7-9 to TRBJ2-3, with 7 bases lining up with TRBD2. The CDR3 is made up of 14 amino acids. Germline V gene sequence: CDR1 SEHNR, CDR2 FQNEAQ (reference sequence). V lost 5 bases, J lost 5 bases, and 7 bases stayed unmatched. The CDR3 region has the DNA TGTGCCAGCAGCCACCGGGTAGCGGGAGATACGCAGTATTTT. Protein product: CASSHRVAGDTQYF.

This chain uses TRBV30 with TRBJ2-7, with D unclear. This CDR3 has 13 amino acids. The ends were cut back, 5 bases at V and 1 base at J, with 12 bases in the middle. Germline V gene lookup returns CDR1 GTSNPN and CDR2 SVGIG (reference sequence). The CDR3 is CAWERGSSYEQYF. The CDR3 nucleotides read TGTGCCTGGGAACGAGGCAGTTCCTACGAGCAGTACTTC.

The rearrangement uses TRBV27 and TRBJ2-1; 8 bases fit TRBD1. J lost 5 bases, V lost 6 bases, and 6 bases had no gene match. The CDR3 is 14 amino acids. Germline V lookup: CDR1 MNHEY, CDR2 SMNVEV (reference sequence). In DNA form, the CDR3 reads TGTGCCAGCAGAAGGGACAGGAAAGACAATGAGCAGTTCTTC. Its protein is CASRRDRKDNEQFF.

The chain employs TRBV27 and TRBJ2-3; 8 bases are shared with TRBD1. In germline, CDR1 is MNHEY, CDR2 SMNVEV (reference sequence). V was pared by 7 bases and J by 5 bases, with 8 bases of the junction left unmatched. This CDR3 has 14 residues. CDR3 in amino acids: CASKGQASIDTQYF. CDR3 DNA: TGTGCCAGCAAGGGACAGGCCTCTATAGATACGCAGTATTTT.

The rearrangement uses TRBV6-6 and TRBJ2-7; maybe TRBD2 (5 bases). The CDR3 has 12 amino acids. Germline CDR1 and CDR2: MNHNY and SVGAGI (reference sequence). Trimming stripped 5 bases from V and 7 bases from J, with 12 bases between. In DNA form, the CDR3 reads TGTGCCAGCAGTCACCGGGGTCGTGAGCAGTACTTC. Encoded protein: CASSHRGREQYF.

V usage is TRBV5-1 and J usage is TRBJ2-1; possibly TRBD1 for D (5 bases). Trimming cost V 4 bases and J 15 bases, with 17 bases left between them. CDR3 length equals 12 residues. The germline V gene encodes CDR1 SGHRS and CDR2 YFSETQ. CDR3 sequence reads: CASSAHLGDTFF. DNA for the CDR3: TGCGCCAGCAGCGCCCACCTAGGGGATACGTTCTTC.